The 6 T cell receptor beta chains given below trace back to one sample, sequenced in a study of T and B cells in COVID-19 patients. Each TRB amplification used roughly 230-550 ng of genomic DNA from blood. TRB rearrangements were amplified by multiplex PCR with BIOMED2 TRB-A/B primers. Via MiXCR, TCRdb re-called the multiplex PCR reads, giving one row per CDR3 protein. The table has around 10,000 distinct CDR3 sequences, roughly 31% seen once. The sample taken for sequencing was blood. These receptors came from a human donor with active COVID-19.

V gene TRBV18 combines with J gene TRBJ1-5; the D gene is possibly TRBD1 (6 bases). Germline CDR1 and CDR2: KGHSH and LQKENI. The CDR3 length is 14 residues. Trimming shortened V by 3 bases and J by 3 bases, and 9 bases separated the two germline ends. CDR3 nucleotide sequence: TGTGCCAGCTCACCCGACAGGTACAATCAGCCCCAGCATTTT. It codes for CASSPDRYNQPQHF.

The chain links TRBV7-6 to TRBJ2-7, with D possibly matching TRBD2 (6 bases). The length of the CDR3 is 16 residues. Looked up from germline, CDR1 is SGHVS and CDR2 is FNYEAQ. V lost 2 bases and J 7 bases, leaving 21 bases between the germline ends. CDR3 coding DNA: TGTGCCAGCAGCTTAAGGGCTCGGGGCTTGAGCGGGGAGCAGTACTTC. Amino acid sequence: CASSLRARGLSGEQYF.

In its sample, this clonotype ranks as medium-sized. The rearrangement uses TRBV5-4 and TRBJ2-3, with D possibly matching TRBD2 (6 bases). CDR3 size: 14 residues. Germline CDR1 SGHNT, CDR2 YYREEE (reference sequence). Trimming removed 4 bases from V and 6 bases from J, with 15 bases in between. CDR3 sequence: CASSPKTSPDTQYF. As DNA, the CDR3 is TGTGCCAGCAGCCCCAAGACTAGTCCCGATACGCAGTATTTT.

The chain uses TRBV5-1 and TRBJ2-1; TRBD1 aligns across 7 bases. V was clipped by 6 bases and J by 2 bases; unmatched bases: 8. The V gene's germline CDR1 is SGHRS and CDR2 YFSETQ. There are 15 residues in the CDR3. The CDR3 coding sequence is TGCGCCAGCACCACAGGGGACCTCACCTACAATGAGCAGTTCTTC. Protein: CASTTGDLTYNEQFF.

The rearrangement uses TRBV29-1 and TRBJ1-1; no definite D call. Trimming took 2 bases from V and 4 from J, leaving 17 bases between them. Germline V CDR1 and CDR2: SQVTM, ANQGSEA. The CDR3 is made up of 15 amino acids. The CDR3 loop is CSVEPRTGVLTEAFF. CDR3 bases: TGCAGCGTTGAACCGCGGACGGGAGTTCTCACTGAAGCTTTCTTT.

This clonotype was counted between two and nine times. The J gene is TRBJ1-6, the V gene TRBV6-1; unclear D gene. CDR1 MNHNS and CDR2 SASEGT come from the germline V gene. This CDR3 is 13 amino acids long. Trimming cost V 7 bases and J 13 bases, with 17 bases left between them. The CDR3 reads CASTPDPRSPLHF. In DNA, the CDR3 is TGTGCCAGCACTCCGGATCCGCGGTCGCCCCTCCACTTT.